Here is one T cell receptor (beta chain) with its context. Its antigen is not identified. In the PCR, 60 Vbeta and 13 Jbeta primers were used. Profiled with immunoSEQ multiplex PCR; TCRdb holds only in-frame clones, not every one. Among 180,000 or so clones listed, approximately 78% were seen once. The sample belongs to a study of cytomegalovirus exposure and HLA in healthy donors. Whole-study context: Sequencing of about 179 million T cells in an earlier analysis found 95 million to 120 million unique TCR beta sequences.

General study points: Previously analyzed data showed that most TCR beta V segments were productive at a frequency of about 90% or about 30%.

The CDR3 runs 18 residues. V was clipped by 6 bases and J by 3 bases, with 24 bases between them. In germline, CDR1 is MNHEY, CDR2 SMNVEV (reference sequence). This chain links TRBV27 with TRBJ1-5; tentatively, D is TRBD1 (5 bases). The sample was PBMCs. This sequence originates from a woman between 45 and 60 years old in good health and CMV-seropositive. CDR3 sequence reads: CASRLPGDRKIYNQPQHF. Here the CDR3 DNA reads TGTGCCAGCAGGCTCCCGGGAGACAGAAAGATATACAATCAGCCCCAGCATTTT.